A single sample gave rise to the 30 T cell receptor beta chains below, sequenced in a study of shared clonotypes between healthy human individuals. Sequencing used immunoSEQ multiplex PCR; TCRdb keeps in-frame clones, though not all of them. This repertoire shows roughly 1,600,000 clones, 98% found once; its top ten account for about 0.34%. The material sequenced was naive CD4+ T cells sorted from blood. Noted subset: CD45RA+ positively selected. The origin of the receptors is a man younger than 45 in good health.

V and J are TRBV7-2 and TRBJ2-7; TRBD2 is a possible D gene (6 bases). V was shortened by 4 bases and J by 0 bases, with 16 bases between the two germline ends. Germline V gene data show CDR1 as SGHTA and CDR2 as FQGNSA. The CDR3 spans 16 residues. The CDR3 sequence: CASSSRSGPNSYEQYF. DNA of the CDR3: TGTGCCAGCAGCTCTCGTAGCGGACCCAACTCCTACGAGCAGTACTTC.

The chain combines TRBV7-9 with TRBJ2-6, with D perhaps TRBD1 (6 bases). The germline V gene encodes CDR1 SEHNR and CDR2 FQNEAQ (reference sequence). The CDR3 runs to 17 residues. The V and J ends lost 2 bases and 1 base respectively, with 12 bases between them. DNA for the CDR3: TGTGCCAGCAGCTTAAGGGGGACGCAGTCTGGGGCCAACGTCCTGACTTTC. It encodes CASSLRGTQSGANVLTF.

The V and J genes are TRBV9 and TRBJ2-1, with a tentative D call TRBD1 (6 bases). V dropped 7 bases and J dropped 7 bases, with 24 bases sitting between them. The CDR3 totals 16 residues. CDR1 SGDLS and CDR2 YYNGEE come from the germline V gene. The CDR3 region has the DNA TGTGCCAGCGGCCTCGGAGGCAGGGGTACAATTAATGAGCAGTTCTTC. This codes for CASGLGGRGTINEQFF.

The genes are TRBV19 and TRBJ1-5; TRBD1 matches at 7 bases. The CDR3 extends over 15 amino acids. V gave up 10 bases and J gave up 1 base; unmatched junction bases: 10. Germline V gene data show CDR1 as LNHDA and CDR2 as SQIVND (reference sequence). CDR3 nucleotides: TGTGCCACCTCGACCCCGGACAGGAGCAATCAGCCCCAGCATTTT. Protein sequence: CATSTPDRSNQPQHF.

This clone came up once. The V and J genes are TRBV6-1 and TRBJ1-5; the D gene is possibly TRBD1 (6 bases). V lost 2 bases, J lost 6 bases, and 20 bases lay in between. CDR3 length: 17 amino acids. Germline-derived CDR1 and CDR2 are MNHNS and SASEGT. This chain's CDR3 is CASSELAPRQVFQPQHF. CDR3 nucleotides: TGTGCCAGCAGTGAATTGGCCCCCAGACAGGTTTTTCAGCCCCAGCATTTT.

The chain combines TRBV18 with TRBJ2-7, with D maybe TRBD1 (6 bases). The CDR3 extends over 15 amino acids. V lost 2 bases and J 2 bases, leaving 13 bases between the germline ends. Germline-derived CDR1 and CDR2 are KGHSH and LQKENI. The CDR3 coding sequence is TGTGCCAGCTCACCATTACAGGGAGAGGCCTACGAGCAGTACTTC. Residues: CASSPLQGEAYEQYF.

In its sample, this clone was seen a few times. The rearrangement uses TRBV9 and TRBJ2-5, with TRBD1 identical over 8 bases. The CDR3 has 14 residues. J lost 4 bases, V lost 7 bases, and 9 bases had no gene match. Germline CDR1 reads SGDLS; CDR2 reads YYNGEE. For the CDR3, the DNA is TGTGCCAGCGCGAGGACAGGGAGTGGAGAGACCCAGTACTTC. It is translated as CASARTGSGETQYF.

The rearrangement joins TRBV11-2 to TRBJ2-2, with no clear D. The V and J ends lost 10 bases and 8 bases respectively, with 14 bases between them. CDR3 length equals 12 residues. Germline lookup yields CDR1 SGHAT and CDR2 FQNNGV. The CDR3 is CATTPGLGELFF. The CDR3 coding sequence is TGTGCCACCACGCCAGGATTGGGGGAGCTGTTTTTT.

This sequence joins TRBV5-4 and TRBJ1-1; D uncertain. V was cut by 1 base and J by 3 bases, with 16 bases left in between. CDR1 and CDR2 (germline): SGHNT, YYREEE (reference sequence). This CDR3 comprises 16 residues. CDR3 DNA sequence: TGTGCCAGCAGCTTGACCGGGAACTCATGGGACACTGAAGCTTTCTTT. This sequence encodes CASSLTGNSWDTEAFF.

The rearrangement joins TRBV7-2 to TRBJ2-7; 10 bases agree with TRBD2. V was pared by 4 bases and J by 0 bases, with 6 bases of the junction left unmatched. The CDR3 consists of 16 residues. CDR1 is SGHTA and CDR2 is FQGNSA in the germline V gene. The CDR3 region has the DNA TGTGCCAGCAGCTCCTTAAGCGGGAGGGCCTCCTACGAGCAGTACTTC. It is translated as CASSSLSGRASYEQYF.

Concerning this clone itself: One junction end does not reproduce the germline sequence, and a read error may be involved. The chain carries TRBV5-1 and TRBJ1-2; 7 nucleotides agree with TRBD1. The CDR3 extends over 13 amino acids. Germline loops: CDR1 SGHRS, CDR2 YFSETQ. CDR3 region: CASGLTGLEGYTF. DNA for the CDR3: TGCGCCAGCGGCTTGACAGGGCTTGAAGGCTACACCTTC.

The genes are TRBV11-2 and TRBJ2-5, with D perhaps assigned TRBD1 or TRBD2 (5 bases each). In germline, CDR1 is SGHAT, CDR2 FQNNGV. Trimming took 1 base from V and 2 from J, leaving 17 bases between them. The CDR3 has 17 residues. This CDR3 is CASSLVVGPSWQETQYF. CDR3 nucleotides: TGTGCCAGCAGCTTAGTGGTGGGACCGAGTTGGCAAGAGACCCAGTACTTC.

The gene calls are TRBV9 and TRBJ2-1; 7 bases line up with TRBD2. From germline, CDR1 is SGDLS and CDR2 YYNGEE. This CDR3 has 16 amino acids. V trimming: 2 bases; J trimming: 3 bases; junction bases outside the gene matches: 8. The CDR3 reads CASSVSSGQYYNEQFF. In DNA form, the CDR3 reads TGTGCCAGCAGCGTCTCTAGCGGCCAATACTACAATGAGCAGTTCTTC.

The chain employs TRBV5-1 and TRBJ1-3, with D unclear. V lost 4 bases and J 3 bases, leaving 11 bases between the germline ends. Germline V gene sequence: CDR1 SGHRS, CDR2 YFSETQ. The CDR3 is 14 amino acids. CDR3: CASSPTTFGNTIYF. The CDR3 DNA reads TGCGCCAGCAGCCCCACCACCTTTGGAAACACCATATATTTT.

The V gene is TRBV7-9, the J gene TRBJ2-7; D uncertain. CDR3 length equals 12 residues. Germline V CDR1 and CDR2: SEHNR, FQNEAQ (reference sequence). The ends were cut back, 5 bases at V and 4 bases at J, with 9 bases in the middle. The CDR3 nucleotides are TGTGCCAGCAGCGCCTATTCGTACGAGCAGTACTTC. This translates into CASSAYSYEQYF. Combining the CDR3 with reference TRBV7-9 and TRBJ2-7 gives the whole variable domain DTGVSQNPRHKITKRGQNVTFRCDPISEHNRLYWYRQTLGQGPEFLTYFQNEAQLEKSRLLSDRFSAERPKGSFSTLEIQRTEQGDSAMYLCASSAYSYEQYFGPGTRLTVT.

This clone was seen once. The chain carries TRBV7-2 and TRBJ2-7; D not resolved. Germline V lookup: CDR1 SGHTA, CDR2 FQGNSA. V was shortened by 1 base and J by 4 bases, with 5 bases between the two germline ends. This CDR3 spans 12 amino acids. In nucleotides, the CDR3 is TGTGCCAGCAGCTTAGAGTATTACGAGCAGTACTTC. Amino acid sequence: CASSLEYYEQYF.

The chain couples TRBV6-5 to TRBJ1-5; D is perhaps TRBD1 (5 bases). Trimming stripped 3 bases from V and 4 bases from J, with 10 bases between. CDR1 is MNHEY, CDR2 SVGAGI, per germline. The CDR3 length is 14 residues. CDR3 DNA sequence: TGTGCCAGCAGTTATGACAGCCTAAATCAGCCCCAGCATTTT. It codes for CASSYDSLNQPQHF.

Of note for this clone: Other DNA sequences in the same sample also yield this CDR3. This chain links TRBV15 with TRBJ2-5; D is possibly TRBD1 (5 bases). Trimming pared 0 bases from V and 1 base from J, leaving 6 bases between. The CDR3 sequence is 14 residues long. From germline, CDR1 is LNHNV and CDR2 YYDKDF (reference sequence). CDR3 loop: CATSREGLQETQYF. In DNA, the CDR3 is TGTGCCACCAGCAGAGAGGGGCTCCAAGAGACCCAGTACTTC. The full variable domain, completed using reference TRBV15 and TRBJ2-5, is DAMVIQNPRYQVTQFGKPVTLSCSQTLNHNVMYWYQQKSSQAPKLLFHYYDKDFNNEADTPDNFQSRRPNTSFCFLDIRSPGLGDTAMYLCATSREGLQETQYFGPGTRLLVL.

This clone was seen a single time. The chain is built from TRBV7-6 and TRBJ1-4, with a tentative D call TRBD1 (6 bases). Trimming took off 6 bases at V and 5 bases at J, with 16 bases between the two ends. The CDR3 is 15 residues long. Germline CDR1 and CDR2: SGHVS and FNYEAQ. CDR3: CASSRGQRLNEKLFF. Written as DNA, the CDR3 is TGTGCCAGCAGTCGGGGGCAACGCTTGAATGAAAAACTGTTTTTT.

The J gene is TRBJ1-1, the V gene TRBV13, with D perhaps TRBD1 (5 bases). Germline assignment: CDR1 PRHDT and CDR2 FYEKMQ (reference sequence). Deletions cut 11 bases from V and 1 base from J, with 14 bases between. The CDR3 contains 13 residues. CDR3 in DNA: TGTGCCGGAGGGGCTCACGGGAACACTGAAGCTTTCTTT. Residues: CAGGAHGNTEAFF. Full variable domain (remainder filled in from reference TRBV13 and TRBJ1-1): AAGVIQSPRHLIKEKRETATLKCYPIPRHDTVYWYQQGPGQDPQFLISFYEKMQSDKGSIPDRFSAQQFSDYHSELNMSSLELGDSALYFCAGGAHGNTEAFFGQGTRLTVV.

The rearrangement links TRBV5-4 to TRBJ2-1, with TRBD2 matching over 12 bases. CDR1 SGHNT and CDR2 YYREEE come from the germline V gene (reference sequence). Losses at the gene ends were 3 bases for V and 8 bases for J; bases not matched to a gene: 6. The CDR3 is made up of 15 amino acids. The CDR3 loop is CASSWVTSGRDEQFF. DNA of the CDR3: TGTGCCAGCAGCTGGGTGACTAGCGGGAGAGATGAGCAGTTCTTC.

This sequence joins TRBV18 and TRBJ2-3; 8 bases fit TRBD1. The V gene end was trimmed by 8 bases and the J gene end by 8 bases; junction bases not matched to a gene: 9. Germline V gene data show CDR1 as KGHSH and CDR2 as LQKENI. The CDR3 loop spans 13 amino acids. CDR3 nucleotide sequence: TGTGCCAGCGCGGACAGGGTTTGGGGTACGCAGTATTTT. Protein sequence: CASADRVWGTQYF.

This clone was seen only once. The chain joins TRBV6-5 to TRBJ1-1; no firm D call. This CDR3 contains 14 residues. Looked up from germline, CDR1 is MNHEY and CDR2 is SVGAGI. With 7 bases removed from V and 0 bases from J, the gap between germline ends came to 12 bases. CDR3 nucleotide sequence: TGTGCCAGCAAAACCGGTCTGATGAACACTGAAGCTTTCTTT. This codes for CASKTGLMNTEAFF.

Worth noting for this clone: The sample contains more than one DNA sequence encoding this CDR3. The rearrangement links TRBV5-4 to TRBJ2-7, with 9 nucleotides matching TRBD1. Germline loops: CDR1 SGHNT, CDR2 YYREEE (reference sequence). V gave up 1 base and J gave up 4 bases; unmatched junction bases: 3. The CDR3 totals 14 residues. The CDR3 nucleotides read TGTGCCAGCAGCTTGAGGGACAGGGCTTACGAGCAGTACTTC. Its protein product is CASSLRDRAYEQYF.

This clone showed up just once. V gene TRBV2 combines with J gene TRBJ1-5, with D maybe TRBD1 (5 bases). This CDR3 contains 14 residues. V dropped 4 bases and J dropped 2 bases, with 9 bases sitting between them. The germline V gene has CDR1 SNHLY and CDR2 FYNNEI. CDR3 coding DNA: TGTGCCAGCAGTGTTAGCAGGGGCAATCAGCCCCAGCATTTT. Protein sequence: CASSVSRGNQPQHF.

This clone was recorded once. The chain carries TRBV27 and TRBJ2-7, with D perhaps being TRBD1 or TRBD2 (5 bases each). Trimming stripped 3 bases from V and 0 bases from J, with 15 bases between. The CDR3 length is 16 residues. Looked up from germline, CDR1 is MNHEY and CDR2 is SMNVEV (reference sequence). CDR3 bases: TGTGCCAGCAGTTTTTCCGGAGGACAACCCTCCTACGAGCAGTACTTC. It is translated as CASSFSGGQPSYEQYF.

The V gene is TRBV7-2, the J gene TRBJ2-2, with unresolved D. The CDR3 runs to 14 residues. Germline V gives CDR1 SGHTA, CDR2 FQGNSA. V was cut by 3 bases and J by 0 bases, with 5 bases left in between. The CDR3: CASSFRTNTGELFF. The CDR3 DNA follows: TGTGCCAGCAGCTTTCGGACGAACACCGGGGAGCTGTTTTTT. Full variable domain (rest looked up from reference TRBV7-2 and TRBJ2-2): GAGVSQSPSNKVTEKGKDVELRCDPISGHTALYWYRQSLGQGLEFLIYFQGNSAPDKSGLPSDRFSAERTGGSVSTLTIQRTQQEDSAVYLCASSFRTNTGELFFGEGSRLTVL.

This sequence joins TRBV7-2 and TRBJ2-7, with D maybe TRBD2 (6 bases). V was clipped by 1 base and J by 0 bases, with 10 bases between them. This CDR3 spans 15 amino acids. Per the germline V gene, CDR1 is SGHTA and CDR2 is FQGNSA. CDR3 sequence (DNA): TGTGCCAGCAGCTTAGTTGGGGAGGTCTCCTACGAGCAGTACTTC. It translates to CASSLVGEVSYEQYF.

V is TRBV29-1 and J is TRBJ1-1, with D perhaps matching TRBD1 (6 bases). The CDR3 sequence is 12 residues long. V gave up 6 bases and J gave up 1 base, with 9 bases separating them. The germline CDR1 and CDR2 sequences are SQVTM and ANQGSEA. CDR3 coding DNA: TGCAGCGTGGGGGCCCAGAACACTGAAGCTTTCTTT. Its protein product is CSVGAQNTEAFF.

The chain links TRBV5-3 to TRBJ2-1; 7 nucleotides line up with TRBD2. TRBV5-3 is recorded as an ORF, its role being uncertain. J lost 7 bases, V lost 0 bases, and 16 bases had no gene match. This CDR3 has 18 amino acids. The CDR3 protein is CARSLAGWGAGRRNEQFF. CDR3 coding DNA: TGTGCCAGAAGCTTGGCCGGGTGGGGAGCGGGAAGGAGAAATGAGCAGTTCTTC.